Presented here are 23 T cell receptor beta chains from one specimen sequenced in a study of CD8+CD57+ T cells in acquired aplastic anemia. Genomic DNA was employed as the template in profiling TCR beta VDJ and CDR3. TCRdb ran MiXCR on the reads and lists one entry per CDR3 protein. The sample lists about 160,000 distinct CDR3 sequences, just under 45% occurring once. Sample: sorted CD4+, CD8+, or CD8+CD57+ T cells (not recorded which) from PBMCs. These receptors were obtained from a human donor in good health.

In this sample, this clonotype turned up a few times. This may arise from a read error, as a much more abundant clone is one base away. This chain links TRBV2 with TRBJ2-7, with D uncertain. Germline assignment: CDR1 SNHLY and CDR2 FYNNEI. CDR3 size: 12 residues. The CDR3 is CATSYHSYERYF. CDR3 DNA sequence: TGTGCCACCTCGTACCACTCCTACGAGCGGTACTTC.

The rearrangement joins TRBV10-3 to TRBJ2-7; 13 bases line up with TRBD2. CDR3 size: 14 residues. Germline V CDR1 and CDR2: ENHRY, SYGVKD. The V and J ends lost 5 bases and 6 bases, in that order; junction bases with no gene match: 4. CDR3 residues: CAISPGLAGTEQYF. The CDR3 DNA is TGTGCCATCAGTCCGGGACTAGCGGGAACCGAGCAGTACTTC.

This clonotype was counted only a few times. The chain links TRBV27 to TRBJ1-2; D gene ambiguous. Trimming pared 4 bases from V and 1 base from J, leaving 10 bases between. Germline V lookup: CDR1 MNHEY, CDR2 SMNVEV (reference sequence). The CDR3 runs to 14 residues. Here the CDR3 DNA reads TGTGCCAGCAGTTACGGACGGTTTAACTATGGCTACACCTTC. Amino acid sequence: CASSYGRFNYGYTF.

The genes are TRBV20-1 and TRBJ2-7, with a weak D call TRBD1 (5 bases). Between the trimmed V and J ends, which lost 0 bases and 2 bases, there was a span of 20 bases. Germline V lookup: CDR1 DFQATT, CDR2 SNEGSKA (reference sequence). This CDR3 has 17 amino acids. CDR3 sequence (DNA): TGCAGTGCTAGAGACCCATCCCGAGCAGGGAATACCTACGAGCAGTACTTC. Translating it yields CSARDPSRAGNTYEQYF.

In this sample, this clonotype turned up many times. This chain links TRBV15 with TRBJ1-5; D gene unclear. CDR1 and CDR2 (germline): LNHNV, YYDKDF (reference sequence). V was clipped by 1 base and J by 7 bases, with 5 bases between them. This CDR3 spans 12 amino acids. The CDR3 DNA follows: TGTGCCACCAGCAGAGCGAACCAGCCCCAGCATTTT. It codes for CATSRANQPQHF.

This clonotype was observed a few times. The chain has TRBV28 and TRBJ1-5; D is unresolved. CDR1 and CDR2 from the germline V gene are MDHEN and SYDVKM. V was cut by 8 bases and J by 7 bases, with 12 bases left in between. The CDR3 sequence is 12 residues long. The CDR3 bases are TGTGCCAGCTTAGCCGCGCGGCAGCCCCAGCATTTT. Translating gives CASLAARQPQHF.

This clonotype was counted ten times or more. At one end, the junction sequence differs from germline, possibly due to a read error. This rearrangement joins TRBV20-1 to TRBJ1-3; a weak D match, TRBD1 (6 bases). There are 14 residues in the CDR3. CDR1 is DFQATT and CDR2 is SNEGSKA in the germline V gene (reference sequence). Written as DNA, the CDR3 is TGCAGTGCTAGACAGGACAGTCGAGGAAGCACCATATATTTT. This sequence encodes CSARQDSRGSTIYF.

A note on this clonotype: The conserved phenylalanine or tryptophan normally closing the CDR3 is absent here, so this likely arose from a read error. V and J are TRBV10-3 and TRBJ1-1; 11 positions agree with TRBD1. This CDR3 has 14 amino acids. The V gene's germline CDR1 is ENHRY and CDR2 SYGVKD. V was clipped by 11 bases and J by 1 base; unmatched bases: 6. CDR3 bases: TGTGCCTGCACTGGGACAGGGGGGAACACTGAAGCTTTCTCT. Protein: CACTGTGGNTEAFS.

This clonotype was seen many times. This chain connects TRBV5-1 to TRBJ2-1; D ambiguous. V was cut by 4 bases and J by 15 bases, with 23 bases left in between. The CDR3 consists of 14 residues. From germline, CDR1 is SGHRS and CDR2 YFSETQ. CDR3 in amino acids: CASSLGPSKLGWFF. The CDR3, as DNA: TGCGCCAGCAGCCTAGGACCGAGTAAGCTTGGGTGGTTCTTC.

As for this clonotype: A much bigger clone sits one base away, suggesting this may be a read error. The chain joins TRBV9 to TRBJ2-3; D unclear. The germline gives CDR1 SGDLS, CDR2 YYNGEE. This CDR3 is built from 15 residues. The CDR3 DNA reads TGTGTCAGCAGCGTAGACCTTTTTGGCACAGATACGCAGTATTTT. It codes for CVSSVDLFGTDTQYF.

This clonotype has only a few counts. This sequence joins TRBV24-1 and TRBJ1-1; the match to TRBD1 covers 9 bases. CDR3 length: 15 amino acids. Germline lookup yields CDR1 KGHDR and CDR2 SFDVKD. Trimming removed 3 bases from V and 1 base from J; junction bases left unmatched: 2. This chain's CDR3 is CATSDGTGTNTEAFF. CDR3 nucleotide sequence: TGTGCCACCAGTGATGGGACAGGGACGAACACTGAAGCTTTCTTT.

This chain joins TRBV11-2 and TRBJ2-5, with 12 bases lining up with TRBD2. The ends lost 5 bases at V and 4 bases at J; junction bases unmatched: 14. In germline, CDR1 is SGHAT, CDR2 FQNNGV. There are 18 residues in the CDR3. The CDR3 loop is CASSLGTSGRYAVETQYF. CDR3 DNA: TGTGCCAGCAGCCTAGGGACTAGCGGGCGCTATGCCGTAGAGACCCAGTACTTC.

CDR3 in DNA: TGTGCCAGCAGTGAATCGTGGAGCAATCAGCCCCAGCATTTT. It translates to CASSESWSNQPQHF. The chain joins TRBV2 to TRBJ1-5; no clear D. The length of the CDR3 is 14 residues. V was shortened by 2 bases and J by 1 base, with 6 bases between the two germline ends. Germline loops: CDR1 SNHLY, CDR2 FYNNEI.

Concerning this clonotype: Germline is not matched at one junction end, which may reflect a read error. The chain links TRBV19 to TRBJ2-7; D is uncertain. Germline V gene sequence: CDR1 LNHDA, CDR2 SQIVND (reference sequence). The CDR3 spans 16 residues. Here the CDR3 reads CASSINAAKGTYEQYF. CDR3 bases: TGCGCCAGTAGTATCAATGCAGCCAAAGGGACCTACGAGCAGTACTTC.

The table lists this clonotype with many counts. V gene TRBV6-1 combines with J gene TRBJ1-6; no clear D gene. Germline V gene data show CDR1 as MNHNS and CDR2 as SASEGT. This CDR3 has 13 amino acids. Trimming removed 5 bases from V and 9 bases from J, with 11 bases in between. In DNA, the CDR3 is TGTGCCAGCAGTAGAGAGACGGGTTCACCCCTCCACTTT. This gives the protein CASSRETGSPLHF.

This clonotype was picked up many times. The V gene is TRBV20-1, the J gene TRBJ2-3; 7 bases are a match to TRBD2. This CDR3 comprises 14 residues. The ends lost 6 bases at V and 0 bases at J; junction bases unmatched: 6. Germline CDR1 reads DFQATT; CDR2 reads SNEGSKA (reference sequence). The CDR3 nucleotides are TGCAGTGCGGGGGGAGGGGCAAGCACAGATACGCAGTATTTT. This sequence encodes CSAGGGASTDTQYF.

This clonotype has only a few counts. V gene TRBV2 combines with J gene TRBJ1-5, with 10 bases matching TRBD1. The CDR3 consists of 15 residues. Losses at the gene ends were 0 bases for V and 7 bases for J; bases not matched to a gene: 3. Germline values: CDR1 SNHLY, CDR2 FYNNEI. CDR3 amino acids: CASSEAGQGMQPQHF. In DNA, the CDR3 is TGTGCCAGCAGTGAAGCGGGACAGGGGATGCAGCCCCAGCATTTT.

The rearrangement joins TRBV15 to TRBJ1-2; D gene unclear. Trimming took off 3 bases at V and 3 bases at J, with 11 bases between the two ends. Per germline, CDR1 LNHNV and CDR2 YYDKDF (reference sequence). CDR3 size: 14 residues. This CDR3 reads CATSRGSGDYGYTF. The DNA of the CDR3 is TGTGCCACCAGCAGGGGAAGCGGGGACTATGGCTACACCTTC.

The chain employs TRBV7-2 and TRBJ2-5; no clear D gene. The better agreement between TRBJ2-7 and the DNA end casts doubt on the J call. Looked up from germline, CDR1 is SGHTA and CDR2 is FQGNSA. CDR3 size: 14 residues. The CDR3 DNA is TGTGCCAGCAGCTTAGGTGGGCCTGCCTACGAGCAGTACTTC. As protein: CASSLGGPAYEQYF.

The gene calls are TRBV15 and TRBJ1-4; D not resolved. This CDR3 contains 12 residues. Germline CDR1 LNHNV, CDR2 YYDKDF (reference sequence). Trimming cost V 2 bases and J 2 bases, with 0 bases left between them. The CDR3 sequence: CATSRTNEKLFF. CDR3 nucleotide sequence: TGTGCCACCAGCAGAACTAATGAAAAACTGTTTTTT.

CDR3 sequence reads: CASIVPSAFDSGNTIYF. Written as DNA, the CDR3 is TGTGCCAGCATCGTCCCGAGTGCCTTCGACTCTGGAAACACCATATATTTT. The chain recombines TRBV6-1 with TRBJ1-3; D not resolved. Germline V gene lookup returns CDR1 MNHNS and CDR2 SASEGT. Deletions cut 7 bases from V and 0 bases from J, with 19 bases between. The CDR3 runs 17 residues.

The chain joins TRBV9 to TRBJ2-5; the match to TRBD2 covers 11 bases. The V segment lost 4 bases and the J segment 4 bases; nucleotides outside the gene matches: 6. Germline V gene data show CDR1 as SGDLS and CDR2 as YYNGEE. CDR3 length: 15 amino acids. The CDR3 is CASSPGTSGVETQYF. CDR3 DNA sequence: TGTGCCAGCAGCCCCGGGACTAGCGGAGTAGAGACCCAGTACTTC.

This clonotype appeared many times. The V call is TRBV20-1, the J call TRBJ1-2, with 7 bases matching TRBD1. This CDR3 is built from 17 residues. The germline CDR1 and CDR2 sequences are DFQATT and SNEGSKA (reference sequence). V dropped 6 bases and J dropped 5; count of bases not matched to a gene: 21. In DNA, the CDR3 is TGCAGTGCCGAAACGGGACACGGCCGCAGGGGGATGTATGGCTACACCTTC. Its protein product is CSAETGHGRRGMYGYTF.